These 30 T cell receptor beta chains originate from one sample sequenced in a study of blood T cell repertoires in COVID-19. Assay used: immunoSEQ multiplex PCR; TCRdb lists only in-frame clones, some missing. The table has 290,000 or so clones, around 90% seen once; the top ten hold approximately 4%. The material sequenced was PBMCs or T cells enriched from blood (not recorded which). These receptors originate from a woman aged 18-30 years with acute COVID-19.

The chain combines TRBV28 with TRBJ1-4; 9 bases fit TRBD1. The CDR3 consists of 15 residues. V lost 3 bases, J lost 5 bases, and 4 bases stayed unmatched. The V gene's germline CDR1 is MDHEN and CDR2 SYDVKM. CDR3 protein: CASSLMDRGNEKLFF. Here the CDR3 DNA reads TGTGCCAGCAGTTTGATGGACAGGGGAAATGAAAAACTGTTTTTT.

The rearrangement links TRBV6-5 to TRBJ1-1; D is unresolved. Germline lookup yields CDR1 MNHEY and CDR2 SVGAGI. V shed 8 bases and J shed 0 bases, with 10 bases lying between them. This CDR3 has 13 residues. The CDR3: CASLSMVNTEAFF. In DNA, the CDR3 is TGTGCCAGCCTTAGTATGGTGAACACTGAAGCTTTCTTT.

The V gene is TRBV20-1, the J gene TRBJ2-1, with D uncertain. V was trimmed by 6 bases and J by 6 bases, leaving 6 bases between them. CDR3 size: 10 residues. The germline V gene has CDR1 DFQATT and CDR2 SNEGSKA (reference sequence). CDR3 coding DNA: TGCAGTGCCTCCCCCAATGAGCAGTTCTTC. It translates to CSASPNEQFF.

J is TRBJ2-3 and V is TRBV10-1, with 15 nucleotides matching TRBD2. CDR3 length equals 17 residues. The ends lost 5 bases at V and 4 bases at J; junction bases unmatched: 7. In germline, CDR1 is WNHNN, CDR2 SYGVQD (reference sequence). As DNA, the CDR3 is TGCGCCAGCAGTCCCGGACTAGCGGGAGGGGTGGCAGATACGCAGTATTTT. This translates into CASSPGLAGGVADTQYF.

The chain has TRBV11-2 and TRBJ1-1; D uncertain. V was shortened by 4 bases and J by 0 bases, with 6 bases between the two germline ends. In germline, CDR1 is SGHAT, CDR2 FQNNGV. The CDR3 totals 13 residues. The CDR3 sequence: CASSSQMNTEAFF. The CDR3 coding sequence is TGTGCCAGCAGCTCACAAATGAACACTGAAGCTTTCTTT. Drawing the rest from reference TRBV11-2 and TRBJ1-1, the complete variable domain is EAGVAQSPRYKIIEKRQSVAFWCNPISGHATLYWYQQILGQGPKLLIQFQNNGVVDDSQLPKDRFSAERLKGVDSTLKIQPAKLEDSAVYLCASSSQMNTEAFFGQGTRLTVV.

The V call is TRBV24-1, the J call TRBJ2-7, with D possibly matching TRBD1 (6 bases). From germline, CDR1 is KGHDR and CDR2 SFDVKD. V lost 5 bases and J lost 3, with 13 bases in between. CDR3 length: 14 residues. The CDR3 protein is CATSASGELYEQYF. For the CDR3, the DNA is TGTGCCACCAGTGCATCAGGGGAACTCTACGAGCAGTACTTC.

This clone was picked up a small number of times. The rearrangement joins TRBV28 to TRBJ1-4; D unresolved. V lost 5 bases to trimming and J lost 0 bases, with 7 bases between them. The CDR3 runs to 14 residues. Germline lookup yields CDR1 MDHEN and CDR2 SYDVKM. The CDR3 DNA follows: TGTGCCAGCAGTCCGACAACAACTAATGAAAAACTGTTTTTT. Translated: CASSPTTTNEKLFF.

This chain links TRBV7-9 with TRBJ2-1, with TRBD2 matching over 11 bases. Trimming took 8 bases from V and 8 from J; bases not matched to a gene: 8. There are 14 residues in the CDR3. The germline V gene encodes CDR1 SEHNR and CDR2 FQNEAQ (reference sequence). The CDR3 DNA reads TGTGCCAGCCAGCGACTAGCGGGAAGCGATGAGCAGTTCTTC. This sequence encodes CASQRLAGSDEQFF.

This rearrangement joins TRBV28 to TRBJ2-1, with a tentative D call TRBD1 (6 bases). V lost 6 bases and J lost 5, with 17 bases in between. The germline CDR1 and CDR2 sequences are MDHEN and SYDVKM. CDR3 length: 15 residues. DNA for the CDR3: TGTGCCAGCAGCTCGGACAGCATTGGCCACAATGAGCAGTTCTTC. Amino acids: CASSSDSIGHNEQFF. Complete variable domain (other parts from reference TRBV28 and TRBJ2-1): DVKVTQSSRYLVKRTGEKVFLECVQDMDHENMFWYRQDPGLGLRLIYFSYDVKMKEKGDIPEGYSVSREKKERFSLILESASTNQTSMYLCASSSDSIGHNEQFFGPGTRLTVL.

V is TRBV5-1 and J is TRBJ1-1; 7 bases map to TRBD1. Per the germline V gene, CDR1 is SGHRS and CDR2 is YFSETQ. CDR3 length: 14 amino acids. V lost 2 bases and J lost 4; bases outside the gene matches: 5. The CDR3 is CASSFRTGATEAFF. For the CDR3, the DNA is TGCGCCAGCAGCTTCCGGACAGGCGCCACTGAAGCTTTCTTT.

J is TRBJ1-2 and V is TRBV6-2 or TRBV6-3; D is uncertain. The CDR3 has 15 amino acids. The germline CDR1 and CDR2 sequences are MNHEY and SVGEGT. V was clipped by 3 bases and J by 1 base, with 12 bases between them. CDR3 protein: CASSYAREINYGYTF. Here the CDR3 DNA reads TGTGCCAGCAGTTATGCGCGGGAGATTAACTATGGCTACACCTTC.

This clone was observed a handful of times. This sequence joins TRBV6-1 and TRBJ1-5; 8 positions agree with TRBD1. V lost 6 bases, J lost 2 bases, and 9 bases stayed unmatched. The V gene's germline CDR1 is MNHNS and CDR2 SASEGT. The CDR3 sequence is 16 residues long. Written as DNA, the CDR3 is TGTGCCAGCAGCGAATTGATGGGACAGGGCAATCAGCCCCAGCATTTT. The encoded protein is CASSELMGQGNQPQHF.

The rearrangement uses TRBV19 and TRBJ1-2, with D perhaps TRBD1 (6 bases). This CDR3 is 16 amino acids long. V lost 5 bases to trimming and J lost 4 bases, with 20 bases between them. Per germline, CDR1 LNHDA and CDR2 SQIVND (reference sequence). CDR3 coding DNA: TGTGCCAGTAGTTTAATCCCCCAGGGGACCCCCTATGGCTACACCTTC. Its protein product is CASSLIPQGTPYGYTF.

In its sample, this clone was seen once. This chain joins TRBV28 and TRBJ2-7, with 14 bases lining up with TRBD2. The germline gives CDR1 MDHEN, CDR2 SYDVKM. Trimming removed 3 bases from V and 6 bases from J; junction bases left unmatched: 4. The CDR3 has 15 amino acids. CDR3 nucleotide sequence: TGTGCCAGCAGTTTCAGGGGACTAGCGGGAGTCGAGCAGTACTTC. Translating it yields CASSFRGLAGVEQYF.

The rearrangement joins TRBV5-1 to TRBJ1-6; 7 bases match TRBD1. Looked up from germline, CDR1 is SGHRS and CDR2 is YFSETQ. V gave up 3 bases and J gave up 7 bases; unmatched junction bases: 19. There are 19 residues in the CDR3. CDR3 bases: TGCGCCAGCAGCTCGGGACAGTCACACTTAGAGGGGAAGAATTCACCCCTCCACTTT. Translated: CASSSGQSHLEGKNSPLHF.

This chain links TRBV5-4 with TRBJ2-3; TRBD2 matches 9 bases. The CDR3 covers 15 residues. Germline V gene lookup returns CDR1 SGHNT and CDR2 YYREEE (reference sequence). V trimming: 6 bases; J trimming: 3 bases; junction bases outside the gene matches: 8. CDR3 DNA: TGTGCCAGCAAAAATAGCGGGAGAGGAACAGATACGCAGTATTTT. The encoded protein is CASKNSGRGTDTQYF.

The chain couples TRBV28 to TRBJ2-2, with a weak D call TRBD2 (6 bases). Trimming removed 6 bases at V and 6 bases at J, with 17 bases between. Per the germline V gene, CDR1 is MDHEN and CDR2 is SYDVKM. CDR3 size: 15 residues. The CDR3 loop is CASSAAYWEAGELFF. As DNA, the CDR3 is TGTGCCAGCAGCGCCGCATATTGGGAGGCCGGGGAGCTGTTTTTT.

CDR3 sequence: CASAPGGPYEQYF. The CDR3 DNA sequence: TGTGCCAGCGCACCGGGGGGACCCTACGAGCAGTACTTC. The gene calls are TRBV7-9 and TRBJ2-7; TRBD2 agrees at 7 bases. V lost 8 bases, J lost 2 bases, and 6 bases stayed unmatched. This CDR3 region has 13 residues. CDR1 is SEHNR and CDR2 is FQNEAQ in the germline V gene (reference sequence).

In nucleotides, the CDR3 is TGTGCCATCAGTGAGTGGAGGGGGACAGGGAAGGCCCTGGGAGAAAAACTGTTTTTT. Translation gives CAISEWRGTGKALGEKLFF. The chain carries TRBV10-3 and TRBJ1-4; 9 bases are a match to TRBD1. J lost 8 bases, V lost 1 base, and 17 bases had no gene match. Germline V gene data show CDR1 as ENHRY and CDR2 as SYGVKD. The CDR3 runs to 19 residues.

This chain links TRBV9 with TRBJ2-1, with a weak D call TRBD1 (6 bases). The CDR3 runs to 16 residues. The V end was cut by 1 base, the J end by 4 bases, with 15 bases between. The V gene's germline CDR1 is SGDLS and CDR2 YYNGEE. In DNA, the CDR3 is TGTGCCAGCAGCGTAAGCCAGGGGAAGGGTTACAATGAGCAGTTCTTC. Translated: CASSVSQGKGYNEQFF.

The rearrangement links TRBV5-1 to TRBJ2-7, with 11 bases that match TRBD2. Germline V gene sequence: CDR1 SGHRS, CDR2 YFSETQ. This CDR3 spans 14 amino acids. The V and J ends lost 2 bases and 4 bases, in that order; junction bases with no gene match: 2. The CDR3, as DNA: TGCGCCAGCAGCTTACTAGCGGGAGAGTACGAGCAGTACTTC. Its protein product is CASSLLAGEYEQYF.

This sequence joins TRBV10-2 and TRBJ2-1, with 9 bases lining up with TRBD2. CDR3 length: 14 amino acids. CDR1 and CDR2 from the germline V gene are WSHSY and SAAADI. The trim removed 8 bases at V and 10 bases at J, leaving 12 bases unmatched. CDR3 sequence (DNA): TGCGCCAGCGGAAACTGGCGGGAGGGCCTCGAGCAGTTCTTC. Its protein is CASGNWREGLEQFF.

The chain has TRBV2 and TRBJ2-4; D is ambiguous. Germline CDR1 SNHLY, CDR2 FYNNEI. The V end lost 3 bases, the J end lost 0 bases, and 9 bases lay between the germline ends. The CDR3 is 15 amino acids. In DNA, the CDR3 is TGTGCCAGCAGTGAGGAGAGACTAGCCAAAAACATTCAGTACTTC. Translating gives CASSEERLAKNIQYF.

The chain is built from TRBV7-3 and TRBJ2-2; the match to TRBD1 covers 8 bases. Germline V gene lookup returns CDR1 SGHTA and CDR2 FQGTGA. Trimming cost V 1 base and J 4 bases; bases outside gene matches: 2. The CDR3 runs to 15 residues. CDR3 in amino acids: CASSLMGQATGELFF. The DNA of the CDR3 is TGTGCCAGCAGCTTAATGGGACAGGCCACCGGGGAGCTGTTTTTT.

This chain joins TRBV7-9 and TRBJ2-3; TRBD2 matches 7 bases. The CDR3 length is 15 residues. Germline values: CDR1 SEHNR, CDR2 FQNEAQ (reference sequence). V lost 6 bases and J lost 2; bases outside the gene matches: 8. CDR3 nucleotide sequence: TGTGCCAGCAGAGTGTTAGCGGGCCCCACAGATACGCAGTATTTT. Protein sequence: CASRVLAGPTDTQYF. Based on the CDR3 plus reference TRBV7-9 and TRBJ2-3, the full variable domain is DTGVSQNPRHKITKRGQNVTFRCDPISEHNRLYWYRQTLGQGPEFLTYFQNEAQLEKSRLLSDRFSAERPKGSFSTLEIQRTEQGDSAMYLCASRVLAGPTDTQYFGPGTRLTVL.

The DNA for the CDR3 is TGTGCCAGCAGTGTCGACAGATGGAATCAGCCCCAGCATTTT. Translated, it gives CASSVDRWNQPQHF. The J gene is TRBJ1-5, the V gene TRBV2, with D possibly being TRBD1 (5 bases). This CDR3 is built from 14 residues. The V end was cut by 4 bases, the J end by 4 bases, with 11 bases between. Germline V gives CDR1 SNHLY, CDR2 FYNNEI.

A word on this clone: This CDR3 is also generated by other DNA sequences in the sample. CDR3 nucleotide sequence: TGTGCCAGCAGTTATTCTAGCGGGAGGTCCTACGAGCAGTACTTC. It encodes CASSYSSGRSYEQYF. V is TRBV6-5 and J is TRBJ2-7, with 11 nucleotides matching TRBD2. Germline V gene sequence: CDR1 MNHEY, CDR2 SVGAGI. The CDR3 contains 15 residues. The trim removed 3 bases at V and 1 base at J, leaving 2 bases unmatched.

This clone was observed once. The chain joins TRBV28 to TRBJ1-5; the D gene is possibly TRBD1 (5 bases). V shed 7 bases and J shed 3 bases, with 13 bases lying between them. The CDR3 is 14 residues long. Germline CDR1 reads MDHEN; CDR2 reads SYDVKM. The CDR3 coding sequence is TGTGCCAGCAACCCGGCAGGGTTCAATCAGCCCCAGCATTTT. Translation gives CASNPAGFNQPQHF.

V usage is TRBV4-1 and J usage is TRBJ2-3; 10 positions match TRBD1. Germline values: CDR1 MGHRA, CDR2 YSYEKL. J gave up 2 bases and V 1 base, and 3 bases lay outside the gene matches. This CDR3 is built from 16 residues. The CDR3 DNA is TGCGCCAGCAGCCAAGGGGGGACAGGGGCCACAGATACGCAGTATTTT. Protein product: CASSQGGTGATDTQYF.

V usage is TRBV11-3 and J usage is TRBJ1-2; D gene unclear. Trimming removed 3 bases from V and 8 bases from J, with 28 bases in between. Germline V gene lookup returns CDR1 SGHNT and CDR2 YENEEA. The CDR3 length is 18 residues. CDR3: CASSFYLFSEETSYGYTF. In nucleotides, the CDR3 is TGTGCCAGCAGCTTCTATCTATTCTCGGAGGAAACATCCTACGGCTACACCTTC.